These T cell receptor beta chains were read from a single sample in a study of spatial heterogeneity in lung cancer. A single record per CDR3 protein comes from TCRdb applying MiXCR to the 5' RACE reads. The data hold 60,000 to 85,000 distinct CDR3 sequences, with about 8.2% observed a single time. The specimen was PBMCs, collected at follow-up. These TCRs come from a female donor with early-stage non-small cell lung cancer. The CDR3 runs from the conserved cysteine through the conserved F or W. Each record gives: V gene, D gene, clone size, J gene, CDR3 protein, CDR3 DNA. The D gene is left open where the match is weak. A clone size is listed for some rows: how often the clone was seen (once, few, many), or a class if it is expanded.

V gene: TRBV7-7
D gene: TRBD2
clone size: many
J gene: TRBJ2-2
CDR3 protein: CASSKLAGANTGELFF
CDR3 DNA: TGTGCTAGCAGCAAATTAGCGGGGGCGAACACCGGGGAGCTGTTTTTT

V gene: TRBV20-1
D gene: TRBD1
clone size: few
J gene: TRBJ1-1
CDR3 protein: CSARAQDRGGTEAFF
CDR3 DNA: TGCAGTGCTAGAGCCCAGGACAGGGGCGGCACTGAAGCTTTCTTT

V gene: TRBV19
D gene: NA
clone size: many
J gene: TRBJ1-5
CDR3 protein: CASSIDLGAYQPQHF
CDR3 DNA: TGTGCCAGTAGTATAGATTTAGGGGCGTATCAGCCCCAGCATTTT

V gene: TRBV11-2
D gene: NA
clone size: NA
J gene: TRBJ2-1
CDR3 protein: CASSSERVRYNEQFF
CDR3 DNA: TGTGCCAGCAGCTCAGAGCGGGTCCGATACAATGAGCAGTTCTTC

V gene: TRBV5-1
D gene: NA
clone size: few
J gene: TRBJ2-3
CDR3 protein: CASSLALASTDTQYF
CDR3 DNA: TGCGCCAGCAGCTTGGCCCTAGCGAGCACAGATACGCAGTATTTT

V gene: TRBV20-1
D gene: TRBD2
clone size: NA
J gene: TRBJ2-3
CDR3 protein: CSARRLAGEGGTDTQYF
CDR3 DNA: TGCAGTGCTCGGCGATTAGCGGGGGAAGGGGGCACAGATACGCAGTATTTT

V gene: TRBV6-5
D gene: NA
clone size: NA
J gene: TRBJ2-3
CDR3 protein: CASSYSRDTDTQYF
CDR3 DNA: TGTGCCAGCAGTTACTCGAGAGATACAGATACGCAGTATTTT

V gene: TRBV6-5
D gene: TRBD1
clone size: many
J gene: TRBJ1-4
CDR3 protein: CASSLTGGSREKLFF
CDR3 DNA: TGTGCCAGCTCCTTGACAGGGGGCTCGAGGGAAAAACTGTTTTTT

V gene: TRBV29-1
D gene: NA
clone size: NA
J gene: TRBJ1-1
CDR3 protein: CSASQNTEAFF
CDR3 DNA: TGCAGCGCTTCACAGAACACTGAAGCTTTCTTT

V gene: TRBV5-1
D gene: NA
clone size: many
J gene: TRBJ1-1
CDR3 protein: CASSLNSPNTEAFF
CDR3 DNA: TGCGCCAGCAGCTTGAATTCTCCAAACACTGAAGCTTTCTTT

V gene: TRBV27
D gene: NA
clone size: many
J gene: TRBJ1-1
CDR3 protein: CASSKNRDTEAFF
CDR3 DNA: TGTGCCAGCAGCAAAAACAGGGACACTGAAGCTTTCTTT

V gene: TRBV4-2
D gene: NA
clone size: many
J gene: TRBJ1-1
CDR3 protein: CASSLGEGVTEAFF
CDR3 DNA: TGTGCCAGCAGTCTCGGGGAAGGGGTAACTGAAGCTTTCTTT

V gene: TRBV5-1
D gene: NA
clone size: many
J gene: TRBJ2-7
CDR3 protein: CASSFDRSGDEQYF
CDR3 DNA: TGCGCCAGCAGCTTCGACAGGTCCGGGGACGAGCAGTACTTC

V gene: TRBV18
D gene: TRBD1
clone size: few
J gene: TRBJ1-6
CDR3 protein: CASSTDRGNNSPLHF
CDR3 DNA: TGTGCCAGCTCAACAGACAGGGGGAATAATTCACCCCTCCACTTT

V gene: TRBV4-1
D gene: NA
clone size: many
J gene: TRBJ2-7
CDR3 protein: CASSQARGERTAYEQYF
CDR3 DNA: TGCGCCAGCAGCCAAGCTAGGGGAGAGAGGACAGCCTACGAGCAGTACTTC

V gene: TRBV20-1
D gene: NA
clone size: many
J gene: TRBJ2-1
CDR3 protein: CSAREPLNEQFF
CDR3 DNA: TGCAGTGCTAGGGAGCCCTTGAATGAGCAGTTCTTC

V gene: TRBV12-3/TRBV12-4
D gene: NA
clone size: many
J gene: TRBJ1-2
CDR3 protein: CASSMGPPGTF
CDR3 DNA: TGTGCCAGCAGCATGGGACCGCCGGGCACCTTC

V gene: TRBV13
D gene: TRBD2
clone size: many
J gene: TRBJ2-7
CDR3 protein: CASSLPSGVDGEQYF
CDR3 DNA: TGTGCCAGCAGCTTACCTAGCGGAGTCGACGGCGAGCAGTACTTC

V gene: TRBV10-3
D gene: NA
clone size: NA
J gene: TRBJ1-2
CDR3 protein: CASRFGPTLYGYTF
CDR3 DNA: TGTGCCTCACGTTTCGGGCCCACCTTATATGGCTACACCTTC

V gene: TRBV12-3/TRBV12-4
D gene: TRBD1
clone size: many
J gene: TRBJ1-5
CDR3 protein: CASRDRGGQPQHF
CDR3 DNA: TGTGCCAGCAGAGACAGGGGTGGGCAGCCCCAGCATTTT

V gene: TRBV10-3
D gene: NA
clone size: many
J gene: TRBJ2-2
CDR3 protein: CAARGQQNTGELFF
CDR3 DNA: TGTGCCGCACGGGGCCAGCAGAACACCGGGGAGCTGTTTTTT

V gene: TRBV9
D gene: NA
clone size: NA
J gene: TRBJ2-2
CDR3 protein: CASSTTSGTNTGELFF
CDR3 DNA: TGTGCCAGCAGCACAACCTCCGGGACTAACACCGGGGAGCTGTTTTTT

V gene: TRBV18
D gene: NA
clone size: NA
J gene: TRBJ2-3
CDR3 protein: CASSPWQGTDTQYF
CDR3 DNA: TGTGCCAGCTCCCCGTGGCAGGGAACAGATACGCAGTATTTT

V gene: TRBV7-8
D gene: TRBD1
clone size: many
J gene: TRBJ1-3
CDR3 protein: CASSPTAGGGNTIYF
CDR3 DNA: TGTGCCAGCAGCCCCACTGCAGGGGGTGGAAACACCATATATTTT

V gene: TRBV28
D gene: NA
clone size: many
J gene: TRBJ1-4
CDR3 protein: CASSLLGRDPNEKLFF
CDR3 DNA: TGTGCCAGCAGTTTATTAGGCCGGGACCCTAATGAAAAACTGTTTTTT

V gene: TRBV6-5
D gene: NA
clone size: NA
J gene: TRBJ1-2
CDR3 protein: CASRRTVQANYGYTF
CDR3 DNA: TGTGCCAGCAGACGGACAGTCCAAGCTAACTATGGCTACACCTTC

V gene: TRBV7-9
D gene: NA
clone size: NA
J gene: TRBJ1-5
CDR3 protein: CASSLGVGVRNQPQHF
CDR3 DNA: TGTGCCAGCAGCTTAGGGGTGGGCGTACGCAATCAGCCCCAGCATTTT

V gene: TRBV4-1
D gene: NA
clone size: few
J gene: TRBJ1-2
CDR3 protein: CASSQDNRPPNYGYTF
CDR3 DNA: TGCGCCAGCAGCCAAGATAACCGGCCTCCTAACTATGGCTACACCTTC

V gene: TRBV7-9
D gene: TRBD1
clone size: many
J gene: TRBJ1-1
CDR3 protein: CASSSGTGETEAFF
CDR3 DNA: TGTGCCAGCAGCTCCGGGACAGGAGAGACTGAAGCTTTCTTT

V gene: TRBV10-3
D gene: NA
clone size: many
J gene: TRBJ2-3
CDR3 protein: CAISEQTANTDTQYF
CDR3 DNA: TGTGCCATCAGTGAGCAGACTGCTAACACAGATACGCAGTATTTT

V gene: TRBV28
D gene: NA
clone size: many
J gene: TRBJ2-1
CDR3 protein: CASSSNGERGREQFF
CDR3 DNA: TGTGCCAGCAGTTCAAACGGAGAAAGAGGTCGTGAGCAGTTCTTC

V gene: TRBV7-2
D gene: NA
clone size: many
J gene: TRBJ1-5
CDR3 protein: CASSPRQGGYAQHF
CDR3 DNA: TGTGCCAGCAGCCCTAGACAAGGAGGATATGCCCAGCATTTT

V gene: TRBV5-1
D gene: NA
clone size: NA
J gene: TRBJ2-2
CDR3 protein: CASRGVTNTGELFF
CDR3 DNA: TGCGCCAGTCGCGGGGTCACCAACACCGGGGAGCTGTTTTTT

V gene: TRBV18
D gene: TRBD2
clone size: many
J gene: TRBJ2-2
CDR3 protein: CASSPRTSGYTGELFF
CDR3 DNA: TGTGCCAGCTCACCACGGACTAGCGGATACACCGGGGAGCTGTTTTTT

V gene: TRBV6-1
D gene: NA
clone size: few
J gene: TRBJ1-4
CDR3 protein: CASSEGGRRNEKLFF
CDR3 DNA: TGTGCCAGCAGTGAGGGAGGACGGAGAAATGAAAAACTGTTTTTT

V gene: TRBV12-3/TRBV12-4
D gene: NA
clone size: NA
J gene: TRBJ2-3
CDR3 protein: CASSLAQGSTDTQYF
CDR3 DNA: TGTGCCAGCAGTTTAGCGCAAGGTAGCACAGATACGCAGTATTTT

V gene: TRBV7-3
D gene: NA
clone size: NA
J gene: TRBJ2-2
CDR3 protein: CASSLTAGTNTGELFF
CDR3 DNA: TGTGCCAGCAGCTTAACGGCCGGGACAAACACCGGGGAGCTGTTTTTT

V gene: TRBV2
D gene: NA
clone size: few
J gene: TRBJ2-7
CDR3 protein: CASSVPGRSSYEQYF
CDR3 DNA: TGTGCCAGCAGTGTCCCGGGACGAAGCTCCTACGAGCAGTACTTC

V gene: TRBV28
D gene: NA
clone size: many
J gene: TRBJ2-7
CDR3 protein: CASSPRTWEQYF
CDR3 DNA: TGTGCCAGCAGCCCCCGTACGTGGGAGCAGTACTTC

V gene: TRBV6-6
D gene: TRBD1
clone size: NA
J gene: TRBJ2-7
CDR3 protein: CASSYSGMGQGYEQYF
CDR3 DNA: TGTGCCAGCAGTTACTCCGGAATGGGACAGGGGTACGAGCAGTACTTC

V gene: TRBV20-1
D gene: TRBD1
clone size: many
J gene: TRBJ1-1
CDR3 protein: CSASQDRGEFEAFF
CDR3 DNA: TGCAGTGCTAGTCAGGACAGGGGGGAGTTTGAAGCTTTCTTT

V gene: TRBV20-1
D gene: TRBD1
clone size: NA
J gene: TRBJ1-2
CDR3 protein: CSATHTGEGYTF
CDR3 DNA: TGCAGTGCTACGCACACAGGGGAAGGCTACACCTTC

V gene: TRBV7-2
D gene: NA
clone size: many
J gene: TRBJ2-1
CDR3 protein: CASSRDPNNEQFF
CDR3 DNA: TGTGCCAGCAGCCGGGACCCGAACAATGAGCAGTTCTTC

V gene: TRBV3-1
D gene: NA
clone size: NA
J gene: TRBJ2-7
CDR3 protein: CASSDKGISYEQYF
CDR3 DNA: TGTGCCAGCAGTGACAAGGGGATTTCCTACGAGCAGTACTTC

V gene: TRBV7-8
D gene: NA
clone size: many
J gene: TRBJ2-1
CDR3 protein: CASSLGSSNEQFF
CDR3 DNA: TGTGCCAGCAGCCTCGGGAGTTCCAATGAGCAGTTCTTC